This TCR beta chain was recovered during a study of T cell changes during pregnancy in multiple sclerosis. Repertoires were generated with immunoSEQ multiplex PCR, while TCRdb's copy carries only in-frame clones and drops some. The sample lists about 39,000 clones, 94% occurring once. The CDR3 consists of 15 residues. Germline values: CDR1 SGHDT, CDR2 YYEEEE. V lost 0 bases and J 11 bases, leaving 15 bases between the germline ends. The receptor was derived from a female donor with multiple sclerosis, enrolled in a pregnancy study. The chain recombines TRBV5-6 with TRBJ1-6, with D maybe TRBD1 (5 bases). The sample here was peripheral blood, taken in the third trimester of pregnancy. In DNA form, the CDR3 reads TGTGCCAGCAGCTTGGCACAGGTGACCTTGGCACCCCTCCACTTT. Protein sequence: CASSLAQVTLAPLHF.